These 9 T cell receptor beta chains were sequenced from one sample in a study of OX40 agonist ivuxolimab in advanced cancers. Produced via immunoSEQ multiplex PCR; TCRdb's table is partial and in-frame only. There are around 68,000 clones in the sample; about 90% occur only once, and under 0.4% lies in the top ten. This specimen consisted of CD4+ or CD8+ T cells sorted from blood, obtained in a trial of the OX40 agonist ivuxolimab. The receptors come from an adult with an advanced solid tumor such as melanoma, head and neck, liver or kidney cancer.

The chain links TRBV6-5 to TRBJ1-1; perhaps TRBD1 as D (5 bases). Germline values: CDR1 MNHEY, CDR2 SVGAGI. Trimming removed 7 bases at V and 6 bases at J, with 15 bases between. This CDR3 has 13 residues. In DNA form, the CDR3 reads TGTGCCAGCAACGAGGGGTTTAGTGCTGAAGCTTTCTTT. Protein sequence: CASNEGFSAEAFF.

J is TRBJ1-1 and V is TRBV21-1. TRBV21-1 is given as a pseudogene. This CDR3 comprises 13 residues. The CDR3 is CASSKSPRVEAFF. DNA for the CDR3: TGTGCCAGCAGCAAAAGCCCCCGGGTCGAAGCTTTCTTT.

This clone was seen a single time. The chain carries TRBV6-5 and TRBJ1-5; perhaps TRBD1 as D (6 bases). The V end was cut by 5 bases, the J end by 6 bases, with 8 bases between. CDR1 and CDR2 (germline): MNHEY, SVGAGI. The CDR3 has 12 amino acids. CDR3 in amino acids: CASSTGSQPQHF. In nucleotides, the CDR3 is TGTGCCAGCAGTACAGGGAGTCAGCCCCAGCATTTT.

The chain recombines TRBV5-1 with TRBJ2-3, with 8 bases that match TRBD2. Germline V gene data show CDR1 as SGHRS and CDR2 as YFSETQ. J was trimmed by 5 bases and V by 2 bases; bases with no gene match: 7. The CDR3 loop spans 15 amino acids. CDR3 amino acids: CASSLAGDPVDTQYF. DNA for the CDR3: TGCGCCAGCAGCTTAGCGGGAGACCCCGTAGATACGCAGTATTTT.

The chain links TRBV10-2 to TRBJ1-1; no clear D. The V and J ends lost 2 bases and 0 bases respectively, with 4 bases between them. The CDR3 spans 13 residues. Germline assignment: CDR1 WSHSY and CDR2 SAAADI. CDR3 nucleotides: TGCGCCAGCAGTGAGACAGTGAACACTGAAGCTTTCTTT. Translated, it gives CASSETVNTEAFF.

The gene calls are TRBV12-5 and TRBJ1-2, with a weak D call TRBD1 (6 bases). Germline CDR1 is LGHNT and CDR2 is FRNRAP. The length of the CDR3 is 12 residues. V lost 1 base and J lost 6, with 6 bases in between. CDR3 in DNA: TGTGCTAGTGGTTTGGACAGGGATGGCTACACCTTC. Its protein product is CASGLDRDGYTF. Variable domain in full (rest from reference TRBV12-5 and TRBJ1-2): DARVTQTPRHKVTEMGQEVTMRCQPILGHNTVFWYRQTMMQGLELLAYFRNRAPLDDSGMPKDRFSAEMPDATLATLKIQPSEPRDSAVYFCASGLDRDGYTFGSGTRLTVV.

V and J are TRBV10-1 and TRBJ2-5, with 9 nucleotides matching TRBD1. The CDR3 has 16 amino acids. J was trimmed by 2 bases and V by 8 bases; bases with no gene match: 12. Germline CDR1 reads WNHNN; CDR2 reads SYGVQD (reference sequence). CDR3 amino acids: CASHTPRDREQETQYF. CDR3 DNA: TGCGCCAGCCACACCCCCCGGGACAGGGAACAAGAGACCCAGTACTTC.

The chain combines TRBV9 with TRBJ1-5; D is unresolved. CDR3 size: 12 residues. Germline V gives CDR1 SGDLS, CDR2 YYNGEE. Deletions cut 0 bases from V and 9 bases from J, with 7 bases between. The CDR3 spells CASSVGTGPQHF. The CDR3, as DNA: TGTGCCAGCAGCGTAGGCACGGGGCCCCAGCATTTT.

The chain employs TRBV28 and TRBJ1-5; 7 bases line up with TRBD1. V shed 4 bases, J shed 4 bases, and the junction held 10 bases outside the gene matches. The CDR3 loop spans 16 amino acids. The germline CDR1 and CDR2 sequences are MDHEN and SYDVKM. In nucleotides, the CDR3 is TGTGCCAGCAGTTCCCACAGGGGAGCGGGGAATCAGCCCCAGCATTTT. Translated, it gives CASSSHRGAGNQPQHF.